What follows is one T cell receptor beta chain and its context. The target antigen is unknown. Method: immunoSEQ multiplex PCR; TCRdb's copy keeps in-frame clones and lacks some. The table has some 460,000 clones, 80% to 90% seen once. The treatment: over 15 received Ad26.COV2.S at low or high dose, single or two shots; 5 received placebo; per-sample allocation not given. At day 63 after the first vaccine or placebo injection, samples were drawn. The data stem from a study of Ad26.COV2.S vaccination and SARS-CoV-2 variants. Findings and limits, study-wide: Greater spike-specific TCR breadth was seen in vaccine recipients than in placebo recipients.

CDR3 length: 13 amino acids. Looked up from germline, CDR1 is KGHSH and CDR2 is LQKENI. V lost 1 base and J 6 bases, leaving 6 bases between the germline ends. This sequence joins TRBV18 and TRBJ2-2; D gene unclear. This receptor was taken from a person aged 18-65 years who received the Ad26.COV2.S COVID-19 vaccine or a placebo. The sequencing used peripheral blood, collected in a trial of Ad26.COV2.S vaccine versus placebo. The CDR3, as DNA: TGTGCCAGCTCACCACTCGCCGCCGGGGAGCTGTTTTTT. Its translation: CASSPLAAGELFF. Filled out from reference TRBV18 and TRBJ2-2, the complete variable domain reads NAGVMQNPRHLVRRRGQEARLRCSPMKGHSHVYWYRQLPEEGLKFMVYLQKENIIDESGMPKERFSAEFPKEGPSILRIQQVVRGDSAAYFCASSPLAAGELFFGEGSRLTVL.